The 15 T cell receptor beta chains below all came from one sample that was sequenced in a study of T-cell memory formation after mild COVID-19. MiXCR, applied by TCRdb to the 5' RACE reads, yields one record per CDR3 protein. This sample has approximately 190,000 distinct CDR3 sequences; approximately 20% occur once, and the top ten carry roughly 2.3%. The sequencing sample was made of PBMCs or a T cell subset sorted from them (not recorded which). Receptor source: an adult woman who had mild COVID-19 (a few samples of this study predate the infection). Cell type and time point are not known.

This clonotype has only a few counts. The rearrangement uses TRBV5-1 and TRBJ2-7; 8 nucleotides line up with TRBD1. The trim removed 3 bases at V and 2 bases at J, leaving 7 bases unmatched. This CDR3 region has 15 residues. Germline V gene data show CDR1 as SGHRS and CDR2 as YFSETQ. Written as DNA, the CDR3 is TGCGCCAGCAGCTCACCTCCGACAGGGGCCTACGAGCAGTACTTC. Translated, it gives CASSSPPTGAYEQYF.

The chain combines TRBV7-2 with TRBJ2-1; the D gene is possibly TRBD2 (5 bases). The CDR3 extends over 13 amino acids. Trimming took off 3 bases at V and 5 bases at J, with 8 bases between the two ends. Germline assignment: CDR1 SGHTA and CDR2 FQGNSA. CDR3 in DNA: TGTGCCAGCAGCTTCGTCGGGGACAATGAGCAGTTCTTC. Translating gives CASSFVGDNEQFF.

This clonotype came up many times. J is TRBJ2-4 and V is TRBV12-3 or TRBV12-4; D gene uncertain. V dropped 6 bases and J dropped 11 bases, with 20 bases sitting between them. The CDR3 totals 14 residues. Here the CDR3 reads CASSHNSPQNLQYF. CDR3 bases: TGTGCCAGCAGCCATAATTCTCCCCAGAATCTTCAGTACTTC.

CDR3: CASSIGNSGTEAFF. Written as DNA, the CDR3 is TGTGCCAGTAGTATTGGTAATTCGGGCACTGAAGCTTTCTTT. This chain joins TRBV19 and TRBJ1-1; unclear D gene. V was cut by 3 bases and J by 4 bases, with 12 bases left in between. Germline CDR1 reads LNHDA; CDR2 reads SQIVND (reference sequence). The CDR3 consists of 14 residues.

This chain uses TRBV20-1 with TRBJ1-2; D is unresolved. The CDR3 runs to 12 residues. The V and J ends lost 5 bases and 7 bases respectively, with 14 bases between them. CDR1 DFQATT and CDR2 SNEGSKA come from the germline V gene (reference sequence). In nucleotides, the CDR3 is TGCAGTGCTGGACTTCAGTCTCCTGGCTACACCTTC. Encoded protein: CSAGLQSPGYTF.

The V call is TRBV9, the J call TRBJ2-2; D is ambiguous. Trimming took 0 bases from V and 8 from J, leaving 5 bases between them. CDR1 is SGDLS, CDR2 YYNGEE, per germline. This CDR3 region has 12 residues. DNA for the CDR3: TGTGCCAGCAGCGTAGCTATTGGGGAGCTGTTTTTT. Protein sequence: CASSVAIGELFF.

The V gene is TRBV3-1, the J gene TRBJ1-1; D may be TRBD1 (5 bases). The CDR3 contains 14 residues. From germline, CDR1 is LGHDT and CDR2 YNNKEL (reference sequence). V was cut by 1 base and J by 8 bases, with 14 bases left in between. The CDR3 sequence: CASSQAPTGFEAFF. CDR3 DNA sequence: TGTGCCAGCAGCCAAGCCCCTACAGGCTTCGAAGCTTTCTTT. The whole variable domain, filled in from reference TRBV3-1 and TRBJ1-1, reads DTAVSQTPKYLVTQMGNDKSIKCEQNLGHDTMYWYKQDSKKFLKIMFSYNNKELIINETVPNRFSPKSPDKAHLNLHINSLELGDSAVYFCASSQAPTGFEAFFGQGTRLTVV.

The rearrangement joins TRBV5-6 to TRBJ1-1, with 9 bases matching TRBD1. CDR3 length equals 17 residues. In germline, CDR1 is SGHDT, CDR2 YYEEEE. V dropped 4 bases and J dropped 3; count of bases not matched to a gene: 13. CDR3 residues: CASSPGTGRYGDTEAFF. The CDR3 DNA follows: TGTGCCAGCAGCCCCGGGACAGGGAGATATGGGGACACTGAAGCTTTCTTT.

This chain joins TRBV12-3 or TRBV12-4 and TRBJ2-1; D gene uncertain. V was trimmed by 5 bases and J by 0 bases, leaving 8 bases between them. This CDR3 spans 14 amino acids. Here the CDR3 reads CASSPWSSYNEQFF. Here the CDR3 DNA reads TGTGCCAGCAGTCCTTGGAGCTCCTACAATGAGCAGTTCTTC.

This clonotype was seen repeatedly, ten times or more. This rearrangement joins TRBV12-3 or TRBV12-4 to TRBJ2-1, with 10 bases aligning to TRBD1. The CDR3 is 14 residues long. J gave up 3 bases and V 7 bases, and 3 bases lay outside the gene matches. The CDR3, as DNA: TGTGCCAGCACGCGGACAGGGGGCTACAATGAGCAGTTCTTC. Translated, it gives CASTRTGGYNEQFF.

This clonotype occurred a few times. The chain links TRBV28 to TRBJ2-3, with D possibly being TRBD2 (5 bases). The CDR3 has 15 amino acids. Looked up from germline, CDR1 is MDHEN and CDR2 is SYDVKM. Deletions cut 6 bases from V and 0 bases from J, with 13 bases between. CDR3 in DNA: TGTGCCAGCAGCTCGGAACGGGATAGCACAGATACGCAGTATTTT. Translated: CASSSERDSTDTQYF.

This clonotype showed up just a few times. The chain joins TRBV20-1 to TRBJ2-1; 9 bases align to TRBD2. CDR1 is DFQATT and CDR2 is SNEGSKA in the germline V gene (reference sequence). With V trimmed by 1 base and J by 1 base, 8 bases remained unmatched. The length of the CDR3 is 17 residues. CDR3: CSARGNSGSFSYNEQFF. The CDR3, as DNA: TGCAGTGCTAGAGGAAATAGCGGGAGTTTTTCCTACAATGAGCAGTTCTTC.

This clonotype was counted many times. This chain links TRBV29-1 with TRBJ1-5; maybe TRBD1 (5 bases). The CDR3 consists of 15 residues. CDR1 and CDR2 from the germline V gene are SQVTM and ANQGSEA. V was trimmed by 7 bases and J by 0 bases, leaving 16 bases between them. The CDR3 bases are TGCAGCGAGCTTCACCGGGACTATAGCAATCAGCCCCAGCATTTT. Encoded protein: CSELHRDYSNQPQHF.

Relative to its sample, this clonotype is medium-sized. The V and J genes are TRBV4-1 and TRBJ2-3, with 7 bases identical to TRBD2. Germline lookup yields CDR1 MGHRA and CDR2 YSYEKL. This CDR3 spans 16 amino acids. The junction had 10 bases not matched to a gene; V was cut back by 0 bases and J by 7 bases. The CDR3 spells CASSQEVRGVLNTQYF. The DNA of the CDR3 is TGCGCCAGCAGCCAAGAGGTCCGGGGGGTATTAAATACGCAGTATTTT.

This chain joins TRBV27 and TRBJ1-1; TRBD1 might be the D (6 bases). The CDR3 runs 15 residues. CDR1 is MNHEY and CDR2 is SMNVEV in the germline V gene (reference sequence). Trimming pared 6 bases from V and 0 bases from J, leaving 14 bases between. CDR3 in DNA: TGTGCCAGCAGAGGAGGGGGAGGAATGAACACTGAAGCTTTCTTT. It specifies CASRGGGGMNTEAFF.